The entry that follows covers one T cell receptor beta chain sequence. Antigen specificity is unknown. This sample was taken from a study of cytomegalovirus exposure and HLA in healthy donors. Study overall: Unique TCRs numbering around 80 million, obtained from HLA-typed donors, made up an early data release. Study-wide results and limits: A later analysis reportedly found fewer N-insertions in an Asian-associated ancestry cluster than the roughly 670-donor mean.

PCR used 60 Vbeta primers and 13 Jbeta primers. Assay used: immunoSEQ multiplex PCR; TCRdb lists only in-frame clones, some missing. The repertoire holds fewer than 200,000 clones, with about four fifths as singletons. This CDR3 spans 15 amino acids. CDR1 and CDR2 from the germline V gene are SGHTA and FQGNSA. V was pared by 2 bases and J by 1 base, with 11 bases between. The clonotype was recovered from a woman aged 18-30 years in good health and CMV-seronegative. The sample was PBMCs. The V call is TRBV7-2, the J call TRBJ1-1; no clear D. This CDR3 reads CASSLRPNRNTEAFF. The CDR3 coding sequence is TGTGCCAGCAGCTTACGGCCGAACAGGAACACTGAAGCTTTCTTT. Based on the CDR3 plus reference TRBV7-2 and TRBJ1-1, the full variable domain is GAGVSQSPSNKVTEKGKDVELRCDPISGHTALYWYRQSLGQGLEFLIYFQGNSAPDKSGLPSDRFSAERTGGSVSTLTIQRTQQEDSAVYLCASSLRPNRNTEAFFGQGTRLTVV.